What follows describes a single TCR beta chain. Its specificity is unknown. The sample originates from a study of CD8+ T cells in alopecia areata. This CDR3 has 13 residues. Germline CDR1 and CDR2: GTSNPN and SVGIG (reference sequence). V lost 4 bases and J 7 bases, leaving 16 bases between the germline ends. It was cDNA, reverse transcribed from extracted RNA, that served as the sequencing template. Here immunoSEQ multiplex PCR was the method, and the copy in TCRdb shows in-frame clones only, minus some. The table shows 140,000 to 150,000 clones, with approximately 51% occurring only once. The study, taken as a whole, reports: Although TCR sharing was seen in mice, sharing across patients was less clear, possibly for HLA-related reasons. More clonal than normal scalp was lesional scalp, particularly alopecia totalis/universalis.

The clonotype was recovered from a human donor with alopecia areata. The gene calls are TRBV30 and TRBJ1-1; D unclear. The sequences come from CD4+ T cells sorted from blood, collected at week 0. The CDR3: CAWKYWAGSEAFF. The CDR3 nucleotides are TGTGCCTGGAAGTATTGGGCCGGGAGTGAAGCTTTCTTT. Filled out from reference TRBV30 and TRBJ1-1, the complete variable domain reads SQTIHQWPATLVQPVGSPLSLECTVEGTSNPNLYWYRQAAGRGLQLLFYSVGIGQISSEVPQNLSASRPQDRQFILSSKKLLLSDSGFYLCAWKYWAGSEAFFGQGTRLTVV.